The 11 T cell receptor beta chains below all came from one sample that was sequenced in a study of T cell clonality in common variable immunodeficiency. Clones were read by immunoSEQ multiplex PCR, and TCRdb kept only the in-frame ones, dropping some. Singletons are absent from the sample, which has around 40,000 clones. Source material: peripheral blood mononuclear cells. All receptors come from a person between 18 and 75 years old in good health.

A few counts support this clone. The read terminates 3 residues ahead of where the CDR3 ends, so the germline J gene completes it. The chain couples TRBV30 to TRBJ2-4; D may correspond to TRBD1 or TRBD2 (5 bases each). In germline, CDR1 is GTSNPN, CDR2 SVGIG (reference sequence). This CDR3 region has 13 residues. The CDR3 bases that were read are TGTGCCTGGACCAGAGGGGATCCTCCGGGT. Its translation: CAWTRGDPPG. The full CDR3 reads CAWTRGDPPGQYF.

This clone occurred many times. The CDR3 end is not reached by the read, which stops 3 residues before it; the germline J gene fills it in. The chain couples TRBV2 to TRBJ2-7; D gene unclear. Deletions cut 4 bases from V and 4 bases from J, with 5 bases between. Germline V CDR1 and CDR2: SNHLY, FYNNEI. This CDR3 has 11 amino acids. The sequenced CDR3 bases are TGTGCCAGCAGTGTAAGGTACGAG. This gives the protein CASSVRYE. The full CDR3 is CASSVRYEQYF.

This clone was counted at least ten times. The CDR3 end falls 3 residues outside the read, so it is completed with the germline J gene. The gene calls are TRBV19 and TRBJ2-5, with 9 bases that match TRBD1. This CDR3 has 15 residues. Germline loops: CDR1 LNHDA, CDR2 SQIVND (reference sequence). The V and J ends lost 6 bases and 0 bases, in that order; junction bases with no gene match: 5. CDR3 amino acids: CASRRTGGHQETQYF. The CDR3 DNA, read in part, is TGTGCCAGTAGGAGAACAGGGGGCCACCAAGAGACC.

This clone was seen ten or more times. The sequenced part of the CDR3 DNA is TGCGCCAGCAGTCCGGGACAGGACCTACCTTATGGC. It encodes CASSPGQDLPYG. The CDR3 in full is CASSPGQDLPYGYTF. The chain combines TRBV5-1 with TRBJ1-2; 8 bases match TRBD1. Read data end 3 residues before the CDR3 end; the end is taken from the germline J gene. V lost 5 bases to trimming and J lost 5 bases; unmatched junction nucleotides: 11. Germline CDR1 and CDR2: SGHRS and YFSETQ. The CDR3 loop spans 15 amino acids. Based on the CDR3 plus reference TRBV5-1 and TRBJ1-2, the full variable domain is KAGVTQTPRYLIKTRGQQVTLSCSPISGHRSVSWYQQTPGQGLQFLFEYFSETQRNKGNFPGRFSGRQFSNSRSEMNVSTLELGDSALYLCASSPGQDLPYGYTFGSGTRLTVV.

This clone has at least ten counts. The CDR3 DNA, read in part, is TGTGCCAGCAGCCCAGGAGGAGGGCAGAACACTGAA. Protein product: CASSPGGGQNTE. The CDR3 in full is CASSPGGGQNTEAFF. This chain links TRBV5-4 with TRBJ1-1, with D hard to call. The read terminates 3 residues ahead of where the CDR3 ends, so the germline J gene completes it. V dropped 4 bases and J dropped 1 base, with 14 bases sitting between them. The CDR3 runs to 15 residues. Germline V CDR1 and CDR2: SGHNT, YYREEE (reference sequence).

On this clone itself: The CDR3 end falls 3 residues outside the read, so it is completed with the germline J gene. The chain links TRBV19 to TRBJ1-2, with TRBD1 as a possible D gene (6 bases). The CDR3 extends over 12 amino acids. Trimming took 5 bases from V and 5 from J, leaving 9 bases between them. Germline CDR1 LNHDA, CDR2 SQIVND (reference sequence). The DNA read from the CDR3 is TGTGCCAGTAGTGGACAGTTTTATGGC. It translates to CASSGQFYG. The full CDR3 reads CASSGQFYGYTF.

This clone was picked up many times. From the germline J gene comes the end of the CDR3, since the read stops 3 residues before it. The rearrangement joins TRBV30 to TRBJ2-1; 10 positions match TRBD2. Germline values: CDR1 GTSNPN, CDR2 SVGIG (reference sequence). The CDR3 runs 16 residues. With 0 bases clipped from V and 3 bases from J, the junction kept 5 bases outside the gene matches. The covered CDR3 bases are TGTGCCTGGAGTGTAAGGACTAGCGGAGGCTACAATGAG. This gives the protein CAWSVRTSGGYNE. The complete CDR3 reads CAWSVRTSGGYNEQFF.

This clone appeared many times. The read comes to an end 3 residues before the CDR3 does, leaving the germline J gene to fill in the end. The chain combines TRBV2 with TRBJ1-1, with TRBD1 matching over 7 bases. Trimming at V came to 8 bases and at J to 3 bases, leaving 6 bases not matched to a gene. Germline V gene lookup returns CDR1 SNHLY and CDR2 FYNNEI. CDR3 length equals 13 residues. The CDR3 DNA, read in part, is TGTGCCAGCGGTTTGGACAGGTACACTGAA. Translation: CASGLDRYTE. In full, the CDR3 is CASGLDRYTEAFF.

This clone was seen repeatedly, ten times or more. Sequencing ends 3 residues short of the CDR3 end; the germline J gene provides the rest. V usage is TRBV18 and J usage is TRBJ1-2, with 11 bases matching TRBD1. Germline V gene sequence: CDR1 KGHSH, CDR2 LQKENI. This CDR3 is built from 18 residues. V lost 3 bases, J lost 2 bases, and 11 bases stayed unmatched. The sequenced CDR3 bases are TGTGCCAGCTCACCCTTTCAATGGACAGGGGGCTCGAACTATGGC. This sequence encodes CASSPFQWTGGSNYG. From start to end, the CDR3 is CASSPFQWTGGSNYGYTF.

Concerning this clone: The read ends 3 residues early relative to the CDR3; the germline J gene fills the gap. This chain joins TRBV30 and TRBJ1-2; D not resolved. Germline CDR1 reads GTSNPN; CDR2 reads SVGIG (reference sequence). The CDR3 covers 15 residues. CDR3 sequence: CAWEGPGTREGDYTF. CDR3 DNA, as far as it was read: TGTGCCTGGGAAGGGCCCGGCACTCGTGAGGGTGAC.

This clone occurred many times. The observed sequence ends 3 residues before the CDR3 terminus, with the missing tail filled in from the germline J gene. The chain is built from TRBV7-2 and TRBJ1-4, with unresolved D. This CDR3 spans 15 amino acids. The germline V gene has CDR1 SGHTA and CDR2 FQGNSA. Trimming took 5 bases from V and 2 from J, leaving 12 bases between them. CDR3 amino acids: CASSKTGPTNEKLFF. The sequenced part of the CDR3 DNA is TGTGCCAGCAGCAAGACGGGTCCTACTAATGAAAAA.